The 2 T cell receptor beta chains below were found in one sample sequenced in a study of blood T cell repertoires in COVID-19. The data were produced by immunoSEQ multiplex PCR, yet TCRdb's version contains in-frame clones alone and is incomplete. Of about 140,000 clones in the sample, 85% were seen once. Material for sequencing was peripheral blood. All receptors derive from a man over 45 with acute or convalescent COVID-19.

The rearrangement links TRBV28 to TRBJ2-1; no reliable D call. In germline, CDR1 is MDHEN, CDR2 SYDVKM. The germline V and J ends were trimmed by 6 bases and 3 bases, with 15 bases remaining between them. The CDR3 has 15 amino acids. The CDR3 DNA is TGTGCCAGCAGGCCCGATTATCCGGTCTACAATGAGCAGTTCTTC. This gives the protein CASRPDYPVYNEQFF. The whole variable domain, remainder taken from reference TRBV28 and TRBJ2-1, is DVKVTQSSRYLVKRTGEKVFLECVQDMDHENMFWYRQDPGLGLRLIYFSYDVKMKEKGDIPEGYSVSREKKERFSLILESASTNQTSMYLCASRPDYPVYNEQFFGPGTRLTVL.

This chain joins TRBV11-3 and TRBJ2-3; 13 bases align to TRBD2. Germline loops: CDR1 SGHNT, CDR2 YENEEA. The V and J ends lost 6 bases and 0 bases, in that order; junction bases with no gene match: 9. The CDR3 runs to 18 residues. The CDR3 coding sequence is TGTGCCAGCAGTACCGGGACTAGCGGGGACACTAGCACAGATACGCAGTATTTT. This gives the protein CASSTGTSGDTSTDTQYF.